A selection of T cell receptor beta chains follows, all from one sample in a study of blood T cell repertoires in COVID-19. The method was immunoSEQ multiplex PCR; TCRdb's version includes in-frame clones alone and lacks a portion of them. Counted here are under 300,000 clones, over 75% occurring once; the ten biggest clones make up about 16%. Sequenced: PBMCs or T cells enriched from blood (not recorded which). The receptor set was obtained from a man aged 18 to 29 who had recovered from COVID-19. Each CDR3 is given with its conserved first and last residue. D genes are given only for firm matches. Where a row states a size, it is once, few, many or the class of an expanded clone; other rows omit it.

>TRBJ2-7|NA|NA|TRBV28
CASRRTADEQYF
TGTGCCAGCAGGCGGACAGCGGACGAGCAGTACTTC
>TRBJ1-5|NA|TRBD1|TRBV18
CASSPTSPGTGDQPQHF
TGTGCCAGCTCACCTACCTCCCCCGGGACAGGGGATCAGCCCCAGCATTTT
>TRBJ2-1|once|TRBD2|TRBV7-6
CASSREVLAGGRVSNEQFF
TGTGCCAGCAGCCGAGAGGTATTAGCGGGAGGGCGGGTGAGCAATGAGCAGTTCTTC
>TRBJ2-7|NA|TRBD1|TRBV30
CAWSGNRGLEQYF
TGTGCCTGGAGTGGTAACAGGGGGCTCGAGCAGTACTTC
>TRBJ1-3|NA|TRBD1|TRBV2
CASRPPGGGNTIYF
TGTGCCAGCAGGCCACCAGGGGGAGGAAACACCATATATTTT
>TRBJ2-7|NA|NA|TRBV3-1/TRBV3-2
CASSPLNKAAEQYF
TGTGCCAGCAGCCCATTGAATAAGGCGGCTGAGCAGTACTTC
>TRBJ1-1|NA|TRBD1|TRBV7-2
CASSLTGGGTEAFF
TGTGCCAGCAGCTTAACAGGGGGGGGCACTGAAGCTTTCTTT
>TRBJ2-7|once|TRBD1|TRBV5-1
CASSFGDRDSYEQYF
TGCGCCAGCAGCTTTGGAGACAGGGACTCCTACGAGCAGTACTTC
>TRBJ2-5|NA|TRBD2|TRBV29-1
CSVVLRGGLFQETQYF
TGCAGCGTTGTCTTACGGGGAGGGCTTTTTCAAGAGACCCAGTACTTC
>TRBJ2-5|NA|TRBD2|TRBV15
CATSSGREVETQYF
TGTGCCACCAGCAGTGGTCGGGAGGTTGAGACCCAGTACTTC
>TRBJ1-1|NA|NA|TRBV10-1
CASSADSYLNTEAFF
TGCGCCAGCAGTGCGGACAGCTACCTGAACACTGAAGCTTTCTTT
>TRBJ2-5|NA|TRBD2|TRBV10-1
CASSAGGRETQYF
TGCGCCAGCAGTGCGGGGGGTCGAGAGACCCAGTACTTC
>TRBJ2-7|NA|TRBD1|TRBV30
CAWRRRDRSYEQYF
TGTGCCTGGAGACGCCGGGACAGATCCTACGAGCAGTACTTC
>TRBJ2-7|NA|NA|TRBV10-1
CASRPTGISYEQYF
TGCGCCAGCAGACCGACGGGAATCTCCTACGAGCAGTACTTC
>TRBJ1-1|NA|NA|TRBV11-2
CASSLVGENTEAFF
TGTGCCAGCAGCTTAGTGGGAGAGAACACTGAAGCTTTCTTT
>TRBJ2-5|NA|NA|TRBV29-1
CSVIKGLRETQYF
TGCAGCGTTATCAAGGGGTTGAGGGAGACCCAGTACTTC
>TRBJ2-5|NA|NA|TRBV27
CASRGRAGKETQYF
TGTGCCAGCAGGGGACGGGCGGGGAAAGAGACCCAGTACTTC
>TRBJ1-5|NA|NA|TRBV3-1/TRBV3-2
CASSQAGASNQPQHF
TGTGCCAGCAGCCAGGCGGGGGCAAGCAATCAGCCCCAGCATTTT
>TRBJ2-1|NA|TRBD2|TRBV9
CASSVGTSSAEQFF
TGTGCCAGCAGCGTAGGGACTAGCAGTGCTGAGCAGTTCTTC
>TRBJ1-2|few|TRBD1|TRBV25-1
CASSATGSGYTF
TGTGCCAGCAGTGCGACAGGGTCCGGCTACACCTTC
>TRBJ2-1|NA|NA|TRBV15
CATSTTRGSYNEQFF
TGTGCCACCAGCACCACTCGGGGCTCCTACAATGAGCAGTTCTTC